The 29 T cell receptor beta chains presented below share a single source sample, sequenced in a study of T cell responses to AZD1222 COVID-19 vaccine. Clones were read by immunoSEQ multiplex PCR, and TCRdb kept only the in-frame ones, dropping some. The repertoire consists of 58,000 or so clones, with 80% to 90% occurring once and the leading ten covering 6.9%. Sample: peripheral blood, taken 28 days after the second AZD1222 dose. These receptors all come from an adult who received the AZD1222 COVID-19 vaccine.

The chain recombines TRBV18 with TRBJ2-7; D possibly corresponds to TRBD1 (7 bases). Germline CDR1 KGHSH, CDR2 LQKENI. Trimming cost V 6 bases and J 4 bases, with 10 bases left between them. The length of the CDR3 is 12 residues. The DNA for the CDR3 is TGTGCCAGCTCCGCGGGACAGTACGAGCAGTACTTC. It specifies CASSAGQYEQYF.

This clone came up once. The chain is built from TRBV5-1 and TRBJ2-7; the match to TRBD1 covers 8 bases. The CDR3 runs 17 residues. The germline V gene encodes CDR1 SGHRS and CDR2 YFSETQ. J was trimmed by 3 bases and V by 3 bases; bases with no gene match: 14. The DNA for the CDR3 is TGCGCCAGCAGCTCCTTACCCATCTCACAGGGGGACTACGAGCAGTACTTC. Protein: CASSSLPISQGDYEQYF. Full variable domain (missing parts from reference TRBV5-1 and TRBJ2-7): KAGVTQTPRYLIKTRGQQVTLSCSPISGHRSVSWYQQTPGQGLQFLFEYFSETQRNKGNFPGRFSGRQFSNSRSEMNVSTLELGDSALYLCASSSLPISQGDYEQYFGPGTRLTVT.

The gene calls are TRBV7-8 and TRBJ1-4, with 9 bases identical to TRBD1. The germline V gene has CDR1 SGHVS and CDR2 FQNEAQ. Trimming at V came to 3 bases and at J to 5 bases, leaving 10 bases not matched to a gene. The CDR3 is made up of 17 amino acids. CDR3 DNA: TGTGCCAGCAGCTTTGGACAGGGGTTCGGTGGGAATGAAAAACTGTTTTTT. The encoded protein is CASSFGQGFGGNEKLFF.

The chain recombines TRBV5-4 with TRBJ2-3; TRBD1 matches 7 bases. Looked up from germline, CDR1 is SGHNT and CDR2 is YYREEE (reference sequence). This CDR3 has 15 amino acids. With 2 bases clipped from V and 2 bases from J, the junction kept 5 bases outside the gene matches. This CDR3 reads CASSLTGAFTDTQYF. The CDR3 nucleotides are TGTGCCAGCAGCTTAACAGGGGCCTTCACAGATACGCAGTATTTT.

The chain joins TRBV5-1 to TRBJ2-5, with 8 bases fitting TRBD1. The CDR3 loop spans 14 amino acids. CDR1 and CDR2 (germline): SGHRS, YFSETQ. With 2 bases clipped from V and 1 base from J, the junction kept 1 base outside the gene matches. In DNA form, the CDR3 reads TGCGCCAGCAGCTTTACAGGGGGCCAAGAGACCCAGTACTTC. Protein sequence: CASSFTGGQETQYF.

The V and J genes are TRBV18 and TRBJ2-5; TRBD1 agrees at 7 bases. The CDR3 totals 18 residues. Germline CDR1 and CDR2: KGHSH and LQKENI. V gave up 2 bases and J gave up 5 bases; unmatched junction bases: 17. CDR3 nucleotide sequence: TGTGCCAGCTCACCAGTGAATTTCCGGGACAGCCCAGGGGAGACCCAGTACTTC. Amino acids: CASSPVNFRDSPGETQYF. Using reference TRBV18 and TRBJ2-5 for the parts outside the CDR3, the full variable domain is NAGVMQNPRHLVRRRGQEARLRCSPMKGHSHVYWYRQLPEEGLKFMVYLQKENIIDESGMPKERFSAEFPKEGPSILRIQQVVRGDSAAYFCASSPVNFRDSPGETQYFGPGTRLLVL.

The rearrangement uses TRBV28 and TRBJ1-2, with D perhaps TRBD1 (5 bases). Germline values: CDR1 MDHEN, CDR2 SYDVKM. This CDR3 has 12 residues. V dropped 2 bases and J dropped 6 bases, with 7 bases sitting between them. DNA for the CDR3: TGTGCCAGCAGTTTACAGGGTGATGGCTACACCTTC. It specifies CASSLQGDGYTF.

The chain joins TRBV7-3 to TRBJ2-5; weak D call: TRBD2 (6 bases). The CDR3 extends over 15 amino acids. V was cut by 0 bases and J by 5 bases, with 13 bases left in between. In germline, CDR1 is SGHTA, CDR2 FQGTGA. CDR3 bases: TGTGCCAGCAGCTTAACACCTAGCGCTGTGGAGACCCAGTACTTC. Translating gives CASSLTPSAVETQYF.

The genes are TRBV7-2 and TRBJ1-5; D is undetermined. V was shortened by 4 bases and J by 1 base, with 17 bases between the two germline ends. Germline V lookup: CDR1 SGHTA, CDR2 FQGNSA. The CDR3 consists of 17 residues. CDR3: CASSSATSTGSNQPQHF. CDR3 sequence (DNA): TGTGCCAGCAGCTCAGCCACAAGCACGGGGAGCAATCAGCCCCAGCATTTT.

V is TRBV7-9 and J is TRBJ1-2, with TRBD1 as a possible D gene (5 bases). The germline CDR1 and CDR2 sequences are SEHNR and FQNEAQ (reference sequence). The CDR3 contains 15 residues. Trimming cost V 6 bases and J 4 bases, with 18 bases left between them. CDR3 nucleotide sequence: TGTGCCAGCAGTACCGGGACTCAACTCTTCTATGGCTACACCTTC. Translation: CASSTGTQLFYGYTF.

This chain links TRBV5-1 with TRBJ2-1; 8 nucleotides line up with TRBD1. This CDR3 contains 14 residues. V gave up 4 bases and J gave up 6 bases; unmatched junction bases: 6. The germline gives CDR1 SGHRS, CDR2 YFSETQ. In nucleotides, the CDR3 is TGCGCCAGCAGCCGGGACAGGTTGGGCAATGAGCAGTTCTTC. This gives the protein CASSRDRLGNEQFF.

The CDR3 nucleotides read TGTGCCAGCAGCTCTTTAGGACAGGGAATGAACACTGAAGCTTTCTTT. Amino acids: CASSSLGQGMNTEAFF. The chain uses TRBV7-8 and TRBJ1-1; 8 nucleotides line up with TRBD1. The junction had 7 bases not matched to a gene; V was cut back by 4 bases and J by 0 bases. This CDR3 region has 16 residues. The germline V gene encodes CDR1 SGHVS and CDR2 FQNEAQ. Filled out from reference TRBV7-8 and TRBJ1-1, the complete variable domain reads GAGVSQSPRYKVAKRGQDVALRCDPISGHVSLFWYQQALGQGPEFLTYFQNEAQLDKSGLPSDRFFAERPEGSVSTLKIQRTQQEDSAVYLCASSSLGQGMNTEAFFGQGTRLTVV.

CDR3 bases: TGTGCCAGCTCCCCCCGGGACAGCGGCAGCTCTGGAAACACCATATATTTT. It is translated as CASSPRDSGSSGNTIYF. The rearrangement links TRBV18 to TRBJ1-3; 7 bases map to TRBD1. The CDR3 runs 17 residues. Trimming took 6 bases from V and 0 from J; bases not matched to a gene: 11. The germline CDR1 and CDR2 sequences are KGHSH and LQKENI.

The chain carries TRBV20-1 and TRBJ1-5; D gene uncertain. The CDR3 is made up of 14 amino acids. Trimming pared 3 bases from V and 4 bases from J, leaving 13 bases between. CDR1 and CDR2 from the germline V gene are DFQATT and SNEGSKA (reference sequence). The chain's CDR3 is CSASPGMGNQPQHF. In nucleotides, the CDR3 is TGCAGTGCTAGTCCAGGAATGGGGAATCAGCCCCAGCATTTT.

V gene TRBV30 combines with J gene TRBJ1-2; D gene unclear. This CDR3 is built from 10 residues. V was clipped by 8 bases and J by 4 bases, with 8 bases between them. Germline assignment: CDR1 GTSNPN and CDR2 SVGIG (reference sequence). The CDR3 reads CASNIYGYTF. The CDR3 DNA is TGTGCCAGTAATATCTATGGCTACACCTTC.

The V and J genes are TRBV5-4 and TRBJ2-1, with 8 bases matching TRBD2. Losses at the gene ends were 4 bases for V and 0 bases for J; bases not matched to a gene: 6. The CDR3 has 16 amino acids. The germline V gene encodes CDR1 SGHNT and CDR2 YYREEE (reference sequence). The CDR3, as DNA: TGTGCCAGCAGCCCCATAGCGGGAAGCTCCTACAATGAGCAGTTCTTC. This encodes CASSPIAGSSYNEQFF.

On this clone itself: An end of the junction differs from the germline gene, which may be a read error. CDR3 loop: CAWGVSSETQYF. CDR3 coding DNA: TGTGCCTGGGGTGTGAGTAGCGAGACCCAGTACTTC. V usage is TRBV30 and J usage is TRBJ2-5; D is undetermined. CDR1 GTSNPN and CDR2 SVGIG come from the germline V gene (reference sequence). The CDR3 has 12 residues.

J is TRBJ2-7 and V is TRBV10-1, with D possibly TRBD2 on 5 matching bases. Trimming pared 7 bases from V and 4 bases from J, leaving 17 bases between. Germline CDR1 is WNHNN and CDR2 is SYGVQD (reference sequence). The CDR3 totals 14 residues. The CDR3 reads CASTPESDLYEQYF. The CDR3 region has the DNA TGCGCCAGCACCCCGGAGTCGGACTTGTACGAGCAGTACTTC.

A single count supports this clone. This chain connects TRBV6-1 to TRBJ1-5, with 7 bases aligning to TRBD1. CDR1 is MNHNS and CDR2 is SASEGT in the germline V gene. The CDR3 loop spans 16 amino acids. J was trimmed by 0 bases and V by 4 bases; bases with no gene match: 6. The CDR3 DNA reads TGTGCCAGCAGTGGGGCGGCAGGGGGTAGCAATCAGCCCCAGCATTTT. Amino acids: CASSGAAGGSNQPQHF.

This chain uses TRBV6-5 with TRBJ1-1; TRBD1 is a possible D gene (5 bases). Trimming pared 6 bases from V and 6 bases from J, leaving 11 bases between. Germline CDR1 reads MNHEY; CDR2 reads SVGAGI. This CDR3 contains 12 residues. The CDR3 loop is CASSRVGSEAFF. CDR3 sequence (DNA): TGTGCCAGCAGCAGGGTTGGTTCTGAAGCTTTCTTT.

This clone is medium-sized (0.01 to 0.1%) in the sample. This rearrangement joins TRBV9 to TRBJ2-5; 10 bases map to TRBD2. V gave up 0 bases and J gave up 5 bases; unmatched junction bases: 7. This CDR3 is 16 amino acids long. From germline, CDR1 is SGDLS and CDR2 YYNGEE. CDR3 protein: CASSVGASGSLETQYF. In DNA form, the CDR3 reads TGTGCCAGCAGCGTAGGGGCTAGCGGGAGTCTTGAGACCCAGTACTTC.

J is TRBJ1-1 and V is TRBV6-5; D is ambiguous. V lost 3 bases, J lost 0 bases, and 14 bases lay in between. The CDR3 covers 16 residues. The germline gives CDR1 MNHEY, CDR2 SVGAGI. This chain's CDR3 is CASSYFTAPLNTEAFF. DNA of the CDR3: TGTGCCAGCAGTTATTTCACGGCTCCCTTGAACACTGAAGCTTTCTTT.

The chain couples TRBV5-1 to TRBJ2-3; maybe TRBD2 (5 bases). The CDR3 extends over 14 amino acids. V was pared by 4 bases and J by 0 bases, with 9 bases between. The germline CDR1 and CDR2 sequences are SGHRS and YFSETQ. The chain's CDR3 is CASSLGESTDTQYF. CDR3 nucleotides: TGCGCCAGCAGCCTCGGGGAGAGCACAGATACGCAGTATTTT.

This clone was seen a single time. The chain carries TRBV12-3 or TRBV12-4 and TRBJ2-7; the match to TRBD2 covers 8 bases. The CDR3 length is 12 residues. Losses at the gene ends were 6 bases for V and 9 bases for J; bases not matched to a gene: 7. CDR3 protein: CASSRWAGGQYF. The CDR3 nucleotides are TGTGCCAGCAGCCGGTGGGCGGGAGGGCAGTACTTC.

The chain employs TRBV5-1 and TRBJ2-5; a possible D gene is TRBD2 (5 bases). This CDR3 comprises 13 residues. Germline values: CDR1 SGHRS, CDR2 YFSETQ. The V end lost 2 bases, the J end lost 3 bases, and 8 bases lay between the germline ends. CDR3 amino acids: CASSFVGEETQYF. The CDR3 DNA is TGCGCCAGCAGCTTTGTGGGAGAAGAGACCCAGTACTTC.

This rearrangement joins TRBV11-2 to TRBJ1-5; D unresolved. V was trimmed by 0 bases and J by 1 base, leaving 4 bases between them. The CDR3 has 14 residues. Germline V lookup: CDR1 SGHAT, CDR2 FQNNGV. CDR3 protein: CASSLEASNQPQHF. In nucleotides, the CDR3 is TGTGCCAGCAGCTTAGAGGCCAGCAATCAGCCCCAGCATTTT.

The chain employs TRBV19 and TRBJ1-2; tentative D call: TRBD1 (5 bases). The CDR3 is 13 residues long. V lost 6 bases and J lost 4, with 12 bases in between. The germline CDR1 and CDR2 sequences are LNHDA and SQIVND (reference sequence). Here the CDR3 reads CASSTGRVYGYTF. CDR3 nucleotides: TGTGCCAGTAGCACGGGGCGCGTCTATGGCTACACCTTC.

V gene TRBV12-5 combines with J gene TRBJ2-2; D is unclear. CDR1 is LGHNT, CDR2 FRNRAP, per germline. This CDR3 is 13 amino acids long. V dropped 1 base and J dropped 7 bases, with 7 bases sitting between them. Here the CDR3 DNA reads TGTGCTAGTGGTTTGGAGCTCGGCGGGGAGCTGTTTTTT. Protein sequence: CASGLELGGELFF.

The chain has TRBV10-3 and TRBJ1-1, with D unresolved. The CDR3 sequence is 14 residues long. Deletions cut 10 bases from V and 0 bases from J, with 15 bases between. Germline loops: CDR1 ENHRY, CDR2 SYGVKD. The CDR3: CATQVGSLNTEAFF. CDR3 DNA: TGTGCCACCCAGGTCGGCAGTTTGAACACTGAAGCTTTCTTT.